This TCR beta chain appears in the sequencing data of a study of T cell repertoires in cytomegalovirus infection. TCRdb reprocessed the reads with MiXCR, giving one entry per CDR3 protein. Here the sample spans fewer than 700,000 distinct CDR3 sequences, 20% to 25% being singletons. This clonotype has just one count. Its target is unknown. Study results and caveats: CMV-specific TCR beta clonotypes restricted by HLA-C dominated the ex vivo response.

Deletions cut 0 bases from V and 2 bases from J, with 11 bases between. Germline CDR1 is DFQATT and CDR2 is SNEGSKA (reference sequence). CDR3 length equals 15 residues. This receptor was taken from a human donor in good health (CMV status not recorded). Some clones in this sample may be carry-over from other donors' samples. Sequenced: CD8+ T cells from PBMCs. The rearrangement uses TRBV20-1 and TRBJ1-5; a possible D gene is TRBD1 (6 bases). As DNA, the CDR3 is TGCAGTGCTAGAGAAGGGGGTTTTGGCAATCAGCCCCAGCATTTT. Protein: CSAREGGFGNQPQHF.